This paragraph reports one TCR beta chain. TCRdb keeps only in-frame clones here, not all; method: immunoSEQ multiplex PCR. The sample lists 45,000 or so clones; about 90% were seen once. These data belong to a study of T cell changes during pregnancy in multiple sclerosis. The V gene lost 0 bases and the J gene lost 4 bases, with 12 bases spanning the gap. The germline gives CDR1 LGHNA, CDR2 YNFKEQ. This CDR3 comprises 16 residues. This sequence originates from a female donor with multiple sclerosis, enrolled in a pregnancy study. The material sequenced was peripheral blood, taken in the first trimester of pregnancy. The gene calls are TRBV4-2 and TRBJ2-2; a possible D gene is TRBD2 (6 bases). CDR3 DNA sequence: TGTGCCAGCAGCCAAGAGGCCGGGACTGCCACCGGGGAGCTGTTTTTT. Amino acid sequence: CASSQEAGTATGELFF.